The rows below give T cell receptor beta chains drawn from one sample of a study of CD8 T cells in cerebrospinal fluid in Alzheimer's disease. From its re-call of the 10x single-cell sequencing reads, TCRdb lists each CDR3 protein once, without DNA. The specimen's table records about 1,100 distinct CDR3 sequences. The specimen was cerebrospinal fluid. These receptors were taken from a human donor in good health. Each CDR3 is given with its conserved first and last residue. Each record gives: V gene, J gene, clone size, CDR3 protein. The size field is filled for only some rows; it gives once, few, many or a size class.

TRBV5-1	TRBJ1-6	medium-sized	CASSLGGWGNSPLHF
TRBV27	TRBJ1-5	medium-sized	CASSLGSAARLQHF
TRBV6-4	TRBJ2-3	medium-sized	CASSAQGPTDTQYF
TRBV13	TRBJ2-7	medium-sized	CASSLGGQAEQYF
TRBV7-2	TRBJ1-2	large	CASSVGGLDGYTF
TRBV27	TRBJ2-5	medium-sized	CASSPGLAGALLGTQYF
TRBV5-1	TRBJ2-7	medium-sized	CASSLIPGQGAKEQYF
TRBV5-1	TRBJ2-7	medium-sized	CASRGTGGLHEQYF
TRBV6-5	TRBJ2-7	medium-sized	CASSRDRASSYEQYF
TRBV10-1	TRBJ1-6	large	CASSESEEPLHF
TRBV5-5	TRBJ2-7	medium-sized	CASSLATLGEQYF
TRBV6-1	TRBJ2-1	medium-sized	CASIRDSLREQFF
TRBV19	TRBJ2-4	medium-sized	CATSRDSRAKNIQYF
TRBV27	TRBJ2-3	medium-sized	CASTRDRTTDTQYF
TRBV7-9	TRBJ2-7	medium-sized	CASSLYVNNYEQYF
TRBV3-1	TRBJ1-2	large	CASSQDRGRARYTF
TRBV6-2/TRBV6-3	TRBJ2-7	medium-sized	CASSWDSSYEQYF
TRBV20-1	TRBJ2-5	large	CSASSRKETQYF
TRBV7-9	TRBJ2-1	medium-sized	CASSLDRAYNEQFF
TRBV5-4	TRBJ2-3	.	CASSGGLRGGSTDTQYF
TRBV13	TRBJ2-7	large	CASSALGGGDEQYF
TRBV27	TRBJ1-5	medium-sized	CASSLNHGTQPQHF
TRBV20-1	TRBJ1-1	large	CSARPGSSNTEAFF
TRBV5-5	TRBJ1-1	medium-sized	CASSSLRFNTEAFF
TRBV5-4	TRBJ2-1	medium-sized	CASSLGAGTGGNEQFF
TRBV18	TRBJ1-5	large	CASSTASGKAQHF